Below, 24 T cell receptor beta chains from the same sample are listed, as sequenced in a study of identical twins. TCRdb redid the calling of the 5' RACE reads with MiXCR, one entry per CDR3 protein. Among around 220,000 distinct CDR3 sequences listed, about 10% were seen once. Sequenced material: memory T cells sorted from blood. The receptors derive from a middle-aged man in good health.

In regard to this clonotype: One end of the junction varies from germline; a read error may be responsible. This chain links TRBV10-2 with TRBJ1-6; tentatively, D is TRBD1 (6 bases). The CDR3 extends over 13 amino acids. Germline CDR1 and CDR2: WSHSY and SAAADI. Written as DNA, the CDR3 is TGCGCCAGCAGTGCAGGGGCAGCAATCCAAAAGGGCTTT. Translating gives CASSAGAAIQKGF.

This clonotype has more than one count but fewer than ten. This chain connects TRBV7-2 to TRBJ1-5; a weak D match, TRBD1 (5 bases). Trimming left V 5 bases short and J 5 bases short, with 7 bases between. This CDR3 contains 12 residues. Looked up from germline, CDR1 is SGHTA and CDR2 is FQGNSA. CDR3 in DNA: TGTGCCAGCAGCGGGGGTTATCAGCCCCAGCATTTT. It encodes CASSGGYQPQHF.

CDR3 DNA: TGCAGTGCTAGAGCACTAGCGGGTTCCCTCCCTCACGAGCAGTACTTC. Its translation is CSARALAGSLPHEQYF. V gene TRBV20-1 combines with J gene TRBJ2-7; 9 nucleotides align to TRBD2. Germline CDR1 reads DFQATT; CDR2 reads SNEGSKA (reference sequence). CDR3 size: 16 residues. Trimming took 1 base from V and 5 from J; bases not matched to a gene: 12.

This clonotype was seen repeatedly, ten times or more. This rearrangement joins TRBV12-3 or TRBV12-4 to TRBJ2-7; D gene ambiguous. This CDR3 contains 13 residues. V was clipped by 3 bases and J by 0 bases, with 6 bases between them. CDR3 DNA: TGTGCCAGCAGTTTTGAGAGCTCCTACGAGCAGTACTTC. The encoded protein is CASSFESSYEQYF.

This clonotype came up a few times. The J gene is TRBJ2-2, the V gene TRBV2; perhaps TRBD1 as D (5 bases). In germline, CDR1 is SNHLY, CDR2 FYNNEI. This CDR3 has 17 residues. The V end was cut by 3 bases, the J end by 2 bases, with 16 bases between. The CDR3 sequence is CASSDQSVGQNTGELFF. The CDR3 nucleotides are TGTGCCAGCAGTGACCAGAGCGTCGGACAAAACACCGGGGAGCTGTTTTTT.

The V and J genes are TRBV4-1 and TRBJ2-7; 8 bases match TRBD1. V lost 0 bases, J lost 3 bases, and 10 bases stayed unmatched. The CDR3 has 17 amino acids. CDR1 and CDR2 (germline): MGHRA, YSYEKL. CDR3 sequence (DNA): TGCGCCAGCAGCCAAGATTATAGTCCGGGACAGGACTACGAGCAGTACTTC. Translated: CASSQDYSPGQDYEQYF.

This clonotype appeared many times. The chain carries TRBV10-3 and TRBJ2-5, with D unclear. Germline loops: CDR1 ENHRY, CDR2 SYGVKD. The CDR3 is 13 residues long. V gave up 3 bases and J gave up 0 bases, with 5 bases separating them. The CDR3 DNA reads as TGTGCCATCAGTGATGGGTACCAAGAGACCCAGTACTTC. This codes for CAISDGYQETQYF.

This clonotype was found a few times. V gene TRBV11-3 combines with J gene TRBJ2-1; D gene ambiguous. This CDR3 is 18 amino acids long. Per the germline V gene, CDR1 is SGHNT and CDR2 is YENEEA. V shed 2 bases and J shed 1 base, with 18 bases lying between them. DNA for the CDR3: TGTGCCAGCAGCTTAATGGGTAACAATCTCGGATCCTACAATGAGCAGTTCTTC. It specifies CASSLMGNNLGSYNEQFF.

This clonotype was observed many times. CDR3 residues: CSARGGASSYEQYF. The CDR3 DNA is TGCAGTGCTAGAGGGGGGGCCAGCTCCTACGAGCAGTACTTC. The rearrangement uses TRBV20-1 and TRBJ2-7; D is possibly TRBD1 or TRBD2 (6 bases each). This CDR3 comprises 14 residues. The V end was cut by 1 base, the J end by 0 bases, with 10 bases between. The germline V gene encodes CDR1 DFQATT and CDR2 SNEGSKA (reference sequence).

A few counts support this clonotype. This chain joins TRBV2 and TRBJ1-4, with 9 bases lining up with TRBD1. In germline, CDR1 is SNHLY, CDR2 FYNNEI. V was pared by 0 bases and J by 5 bases, with 1 base of the junction left unmatched. This CDR3 has 15 amino acids. The CDR3 DNA reads as TGTGCCAGCAGTGAAGCCGGGACAGGGAATGAAAAACTGTTTTTT. It encodes CASSEAGTGNEKLFF.

This clonotype has a count of ten or more. The rearrangement joins TRBV20-1 to TRBJ2-1; D gene uncertain. Between the trimmed V and J ends, which lost 1 base and 8 bases, there was a span of 12 bases. Germline assignment: CDR1 DFQATT and CDR2 SNEGSKA (reference sequence). The CDR3 is 13 residues long. For the CDR3, the DNA is TGCAGTGCTAGAGGCCCCGCTGGGTATGAGCAGTTCTTC. Encoded protein: CSARGPAGYEQFF.

This clonotype was picked up many times. J is TRBJ2-1 and V is TRBV6-1, with 13 bases matching TRBD2. The junction had 9 bases not matched to a gene; V was cut back by 4 bases and J by 9 bases. Germline CDR1 reads MNHNS; CDR2 reads SASEGT. This CDR3 is built from 16 residues. The CDR3 reads CASSAFTSGGALEQFF. The CDR3 nucleotides read TGTGCCAGCAGTGCCTTTACTAGCGGGGGGGCCCTTGAGCAGTTCTTC.

Worth noting for this clonotype: A much larger clone lies one base from this, so it may be a read error. The J gene is TRBJ2-7, the V gene TRBV28, with TRBD2 matching 8 bases. With V trimmed by 7 bases and J by 6 bases, 5 bases remained unmatched. CDR1 MDHEN and CDR2 SYDVKM come from the germline V gene. The CDR3 spans 12 residues. The CDR3 here is CASKERESEQYF. The CDR3 nucleotides are TGTGCCAGCAAGGAGCGGGAGTCCGAGCAGTACTTC.

This clonotype was detected a few times. The chain joins TRBV7-9 to TRBJ2-2; 7 bases align to TRBD1. The CDR3 consists of 15 residues. V was pared by 4 bases and J by 5 bases, with 7 bases of the junction left unmatched. CDR1 and CDR2 (germline): SEHNR, FQNEAQ (reference sequence). The CDR3 loop is CASSSPLQGTGELFF. The CDR3 nucleotides read TGTGCCAGCAGCTCTCCATTACAGGGGACCGGGGAGCTGTTTTTT.

The genes are TRBV7-8 and TRBJ2-2, with D possibly being TRBD1 or TRBD2 (5 bases each). The CDR3 totals 17 residues. V lost 5 bases and J 1 base, leaving 17 bases between the germline ends. CDR1 and CDR2 from the germline V gene are SGHVS and FQNEAQ. Here the CDR3 DNA reads TGTGCCAGCAGCAGGAACGGGGCAACTTGGAACACCGGGGAGCTGTTTTTT. Protein product: CASSRNGATWNTGELFF.

This chain joins TRBV5-1 and TRBJ1-2; D gene unclear. With 4 bases removed from V and 8 bases from J, the gap between germline ends came to 15 bases. The germline V gene has CDR1 SGHRS and CDR2 YFSETQ. The CDR3 extends over 13 amino acids. In DNA form, the CDR3 reads TGCGCCAGCAGCCCCCACGAGGGAAGCGGCTACACCTTC. Amino acid sequence: CASSPHEGSGYTF. The full variable domain, completed using reference TRBV5-1 and TRBJ1-2, is KAGVTQTPRYLIKTRGQQVTLSCSPISGHRSVSWYQQTPGQGLQFLFEYFSETQRNKGNFPGRFSGRQFSNSRSEMNVSTLELGDSALYLCASSPHEGSGYTFGSGTRLTVV.

There are many counts of this clonotype. This chain links TRBV20-1 with TRBJ2-7, with 7 bases that match TRBD1. V gave up 1 base and J gave up 4 bases; unmatched junction bases: 4. The CDR3 extends over 13 amino acids. In germline, CDR1 is DFQATT, CDR2 SNEGSKA (reference sequence). As DNA, the CDR3 is TGCAGTGCTAGAGGAAAACAGGGGTACGAGCAGTACTTC. This codes for CSARGKQGYEQYF.

V is TRBV7-9 and J is TRBJ1-3, with D possibly TRBD1 on 6 matching bases. Germline CDR1 reads SEHNR; CDR2 reads FQNEAQ (reference sequence). The CDR3 is made up of 15 amino acids. Between the trimmed V and J ends, which lost 2 bases and 2 bases, there was a span of 10 bases. The CDR3 DNA is TGTGCCAGCAGCTTACTTGAGGGGGCTGGAAACACCATATATTTT. Translating gives CASSLLEGAGNTIYF.

Ten or more counts support this clonotype. This sequence joins TRBV7-9 and TRBJ2-7, with D perhaps TRBD1 or TRBD2 (5 bases each). CDR1 and CDR2 (germline): SEHNR, FQNEAQ (reference sequence). V shed 1 base and J shed 5 bases, with 15 bases lying between them. This CDR3 has 15 amino acids. The CDR3 bases are TGTGCCAGCAGCTTAGGAGGGGAAGTGGTCCACGAGCAGTACTTC. This gives the protein CASSLGGEVVHEQYF.

The chain couples TRBV20-1 to TRBJ2-5, with a weak D call TRBD2 (5 bases). The V and J ends lost 3 bases and 9 bases respectively, with 17 bases between them. The CDR3 is 13 residues long. CDR1 and CDR2 (germline): DFQATT, SNEGSKA (reference sequence). This CDR3 is CSASPPGSQAQYF. In DNA, the CDR3 is TGCAGTGCTAGTCCGCCGGGAAGCCAGGCCCAGTACTTC.

This clonotype has a count of ten or more. The chain carries TRBV29-1 and TRBJ1-3, with 7 bases matching TRBD1. The germline V gene encodes CDR1 SQVTM and CDR2 ANQGSEA. The V gene end was trimmed by 0 bases and the J gene end by 0 bases; junction bases not matched to a gene: 5. The CDR3 sequence is 16 residues long. The CDR3 DNA follows: TGCAGCGTTGAAGATCGATGGGACAGCTCTGGAAACACCATATATTTT. Protein: CSVEDRWDSSGNTIYF.

This clonotype has just a few counts. The V call is TRBV12-3 or TRBV12-4, the J call TRBJ2-7; 8 nucleotides match TRBD1. V dropped 5 bases and J dropped 6; count of bases not matched to a gene: 9. The length of the CDR3 is 14 residues. The CDR3 sequence is CASSPRDRGAEQYF. CDR3 in DNA: TGTGCCAGCAGTCCGCGTGACAGGGGAGCCGAGCAGTACTTC.

This clonotype has at least ten counts. The chain carries TRBV20-1 and TRBJ2-4; D gene unclear. There are 11 residues in the CDR3. Trimming pared 2 bases from V and 8 bases from J, leaving 7 bases between. The V gene's germline CDR1 is DFQATT and CDR2 SNEGSKA (reference sequence). This CDR3 reads CSARLLDIQYF. The DNA for the CDR3 is TGCAGTGCTAGACTTTTAGACATTCAGTACTTC.

Ten or more counts support this clonotype. CDR3 loop: CAISEGSSYNEQFF. The CDR3 nucleotides read TGTGCCATCAGTGAGGGCAGTAGTTACAATGAGCAGTTCTTC. The rearrangement links TRBV10-3 to TRBJ2-1; D not resolved. CDR3 size: 14 residues. V was shortened by 2 bases and J by 4 bases, with 9 bases between the two germline ends. Germline CDR1 reads ENHRY; CDR2 reads SYGVKD.